A single sample is the source of the 26 T cell receptor beta chains below, sequenced in a study of blood T cell repertoires in COVID-19. TCRdb keeps only in-frame clones here, not all; method: immunoSEQ multiplex PCR. This sample carries under 75,000 clones, roughly 88% of them seen once, and the ten largest clones take roughly 2%. What was sequenced was peripheral blood. These receptors all come from a man aged 25 to 40 with acute or convalescent COVID-19.

This rearrangement joins TRBV4-1 to TRBJ1-3, with 7 nucleotides matching TRBD1. V gave up 0 bases and J gave up 0 bases; unmatched junction bases: 2. CDR1 and CDR2 from the germline V gene are MGHRA and YSYEKL. This CDR3 region has 16 residues. CDR3 bases: TGCGCCAGCAGCCAAGACGGGACAGACTCTGGAAACACCATATATTTT. Encoded protein: CASSQDGTDSGNTIYF.

The V and J genes are TRBV7-2 and TRBJ2-5, with D possibly TRBD2 on 6 matching bases. V dropped 5 bases and J dropped 2 bases, with 12 bases sitting between them. Germline V gene lookup returns CDR1 SGHTA and CDR2 FQGNSA. This CDR3 spans 14 amino acids. The CDR3 here is CASSLGLLQETQYF. CDR3 nucleotides: TGTGCCAGCAGCCTGGGACTTCTACAAGAGACCCAGTACTTC. Full variable domain (missing parts from reference TRBV7-2 and TRBJ2-5): GAGVSQSPSNKVTEKGKDVELRCDPISGHTALYWYRQSLGQGLEFLIYFQGNSAPDKSGLPSDRFSAERTGGSVSTLTIQRTQQEDSAVYLCASSLGLLQETQYFGPGTRLLVL.

This rearrangement joins TRBV23-1 to TRBJ2-2; weak D call: TRBD2 (7 bases). TRBV23-1 is given ORF status, its function remaining uncertain. The CDR3 has 16 residues. Trimming shortened V by 8 bases and J by 4 bases, and 20 bases separated the two germline ends. The CDR3 nucleotides are TGCGCCAGCGGGAGTATAAGGGGGGGTTTCACCGGGGAGCTGTTTTTT. Translating gives CASGSIRGGFTGELFF.

V gene TRBV7-9 combines with J gene TRBJ2-1; possibly TRBD1 for D (5 bases). The ends were cut back, 2 bases at V and 8 bases at J, with 7 bases in the middle. This CDR3 has 12 residues. Germline CDR1 SEHNR, CDR2 FQNEAQ (reference sequence). CDR3 amino acids: CASSLRGYEQFF. DNA of the CDR3: TGTGCCAGCAGCTTAAGGGGCTATGAGCAGTTCTTC. Filled out from reference TRBV7-9 and TRBJ2-1, the complete variable domain reads DTGVSQNPRHKITKRGQNVTFRCDPISEHNRLYWYRQTLGQGPEFLTYFQNEAQLEKSRLLSDRFSAERPKGSFSTLEIQRTEQGDSAMYLCASSLRGYEQFFGPGTRLTVL.

V gene TRBV6-5 combines with J gene TRBJ2-7, with a possible D match to TRBD1 (5 bases). The CDR3 is 15 residues long. Trimming removed 2 bases from V and 0 bases from J, with 11 bases in between. The germline V gene has CDR1 MNHEY and CDR2 SVGAGI. The CDR3: CASSYGAGSSYEQYV. CDR3 DNA: TGTGCCAGCAGTTACGGGGCAGGCAGCTCCTACGAGCAGTACGTC.

The chain combines TRBV9 with TRBJ1-2, with no clear D. CDR1 is SGDLS and CDR2 is YYNGEE in the germline V gene. Trimming cost V 4 bases and J 7 bases, with 11 bases left between them. The CDR3 sequence is 12 residues long. CDR3 loop: CASSPMGSGYTF. CDR3 nucleotides: TGTGCCAGCAGCCCGATGGGGAGTGGCTACACCTTC. The entire variable domain, with the rest obtained from reference TRBV9 and TRBJ1-2, is as follows: DSGVTQTPKHLITATGQRVTLRCSPRSGDLSVYWYQQSLDQGLQFLIQYYNGEERAKGNILERFSAQQFPDLHSELNLSSLELGDSALYFCASSPMGSGYTFGSGTRLTVV.

This clone was found a few times. The chain joins TRBV7-2 to TRBJ1-2; 7 nucleotides line up with TRBD1. V lost 5 bases, J lost 3 bases, and 6 bases stayed unmatched. This CDR3 region has 14 residues. Germline CDR1 reads SGHTA; CDR2 reads FQGNSA. The CDR3 sequence is CASSEQGMHYGYTF. The DNA of the CDR3 is TGTGCCAGCAGCGAACAGGGGATGCACTATGGCTACACCTTC.

The rearrangement links TRBV7-8 to TRBJ2-7, with D possibly matching TRBD2 (6 bases). Trimming removed 2 bases from V and 0 bases from J, with 11 bases in between. The CDR3 sequence is 15 residues long. The germline V gene has CDR1 SGHVS and CDR2 FQNEAQ. Written as DNA, the CDR3 is TGTGCCAGCAGCTTACGACTAGGAGGCTCCTACGAGCAGTACTTC. Amino acid sequence: CASSLRLGGSYEQYF.

This rearrangement joins TRBV10-3 to TRBJ1-3, with a weak D call TRBD1 (5 bases). Per germline, CDR1 ENHRY and CDR2 SYGVKD. The CDR3 is made up of 13 amino acids. Trimming removed 5 bases from V and 4 bases from J, with 9 bases in between. The DNA of the CDR3 is TGTGCCATCAGTCAGGGATCAGGAAACACCATATATTTT. As protein: CAISQGSGNTIYF.

J is TRBJ2-3 and V is TRBV7-9, with D hard to call. V was clipped by 5 bases and J by 5 bases, with 11 bases between them. Germline-derived CDR1 and CDR2 are SEHNR and FQNEAQ (reference sequence). The CDR3 extends over 13 amino acids. In DNA form, the CDR3 reads TGTGCCAGCAGCCCCTATGTCGGAGATACGCAGTATTTT. Its translation is CASSPYVGDTQYF.

V is TRBV13 and J is TRBJ1-1; D remains unclear. CDR3 length: 12 residues. Trimming pared 5 bases from V and 11 bases from J, leaving 15 bases between. Germline values: CDR1 PRHDT, CDR2 FYEKMQ (reference sequence). The CDR3 reads CASSRIGMRAFF. CDR3 bases: TGTGCCAGCAGCCGAATCGGGATGAGGGCTTTCTTT. The complete variable domain, with remaining parts taken from reference TRBV13 and TRBJ1-1, reads AAGVIQSPRHLIKEKRETATLKCYPIPRHDTVYWYQQGPGQDPQFLISFYEKMQSDKGSIPDRFSAQQFSDYHSELNMSSLELGDSALYFCASSRIGMRAFFGQGTRLTVV.

The chain has TRBV3-1 (or the pseudogene TRBV3-2) and TRBJ1-6, with D tentatively TRBD1 (5 bases). The CDR3 spans 14 residues. V was trimmed by 1 base and J by 10 bases, leaving 11 bases between them. CDR1 and CDR2 (germline): LGHDT, YNNKEL (reference sequence). CDR3 DNA sequence: TGTGCCAGCAGCCAAGGGGGCTCTGGCTCACCCCTCCACTTT. Translating gives CASSQGGSGSPLHF.

This clone was detected only a few times. The chain combines TRBV7-2 with TRBJ2-7, with D hard to call. The CDR3 covers 14 residues. Trimming took off 7 bases at V and 3 bases at J, with 16 bases between the two ends. Germline CDR1 reads SGHTA; CDR2 reads FQGNSA. The DNA of the CDR3 is TGTGCCAGCAATTTCGGTCGAAGCCACTACGAGCAGTACTTC. Encoded protein: CASNFGRSHYEQYF.

In its sample, this clone was seen once. The chain recombines TRBV24-1 with TRBJ1-2, with D possibly matching TRBD1 (5 bases). Germline V gives CDR1 KGHDR, CDR2 SFDVKD. Trimming removed 0 bases from V and 5 bases from J, with 15 bases in between. This CDR3 has 16 amino acids. The CDR3 sequence: CATSDLPHRGGYGYTF. CDR3 in DNA: TGTGCCACCAGTGATTTGCCCCATCGTGGGGGGTATGGCTACACCTTC.

The rearrangement uses TRBV18 and TRBJ2-3; a possible D gene is TRBD1 (5 bases). V gave up 3 bases and J gave up 2 bases, with 9 bases separating them. Germline loops: CDR1 KGHSH, CDR2 LQKENI. This CDR3 comprises 14 residues. This chain's CDR3 is CASSPGRATDTQYF. The CDR3 DNA follows: TGTGCCAGCTCACCGGGGCGAGCCACAGATACGCAGTATTTT. Filled out from reference TRBV18 and TRBJ2-3, the complete variable domain reads NAGVMQNPRHLVRRRGQEARLRCSPMKGHSHVYWYRQLPEEGLKFMVYLQKENIIDESGMPKERFSAEFPKEGPSILRIQQVVRGDSAAYFCASSPGRATDTQYFGPGTRLTVL.

The chain uses TRBV6-5 and TRBJ1-3, with 7 bases matching TRBD1. Germline CDR1 MNHEY, CDR2 SVGAGI. The junction had 0 bases not matched to a gene; V was cut back by 2 bases and J by 2 bases. The CDR3 is 14 amino acids. CDR3 sequence (DNA): TGTGCCAGCAGTTACAGGGGGCCTGGAAACACCATATATTTT. Translating gives CASSYRGPGNTIYF.

The rearrangement joins TRBV13 to TRBJ1-3; maybe TRBD1 (5 bases). The CDR3 length is 14 residues. Per the germline V gene, CDR1 is PRHDT and CDR2 is FYEKMQ (reference sequence). Trimming stripped 9 bases from V and 0 bases from J, with 12 bases between. CDR3 residues: CASRQTGSGNTIYF. CDR3 sequence (DNA): TGTGCCAGTCGACAGACGGGCTCTGGAAACACCATATATTTT. Using reference TRBV13 and TRBJ1-3 for the parts outside the CDR3, the full variable domain is AAGVIQSPRHLIKEKRETATLKCYPIPRHDTVYWYQQGPGQDPQFLISFYEKMQSDKGSIPDRFSAQQFSDYHSELNMSSLELGDSALYFCASRQTGSGNTIYFGEGSWLTVV.

The genes are TRBV2 and TRBJ1-2; 9 bases map to TRBD1. The CDR3 covers 14 residues. From germline, CDR1 is SNHLY and CDR2 FYNNEI. Trimming removed 4 bases from V and 2 bases from J; junction bases left unmatched: 2. The CDR3 here is CASSVGTGNYGYTF. The CDR3 DNA follows: TGTGCCAGCAGTGTCGGGACAGGGAACTATGGCTACACCTTC.

V and J are TRBV5-8 and TRBJ1-1; unclear D gene. Trimming stripped 4 bases from V and 7 bases from J, with 17 bases between. In germline, CDR1 is SGHTS, CDR2 YDEGEE. The CDR3 runs to 14 residues. Here the CDR3 reads CASSPERGYNEAFF. The CDR3 DNA is TGTGCCAGCAGCCCCGAAAGAGGGTATAATGAAGCTTTCTTT.

The chain joins TRBV5-1 to TRBJ1-1, with a possible D match to TRBD1 (5 bases). Trimming shortened V by 1 base and J by 6 bases, and 16 bases separated the two germline ends. CDR1 is SGHRS and CDR2 is YFSETQ in the germline V gene. This CDR3 contains 15 residues. CDR3 coding DNA: TGCGCCAGCAGCTTGTCAATCAGTACGGGGGCTGAAGCTTTCTTT. Its protein is CASSLSISTGAEAFF.

V and J are TRBV18 and TRBJ2-7; D perhaps matches TRBD2 (6 bases). Germline V lookup: CDR1 KGHSH, CDR2 LQKENI. Trimming took off 1 base at V and 5 bases at J, with 12 bases between the two ends. The CDR3 length is 14 residues. The CDR3 bases are TGTGCCAGCTCACCACGAGGGACTGAAAACGAGCAGTACTTC. Translation gives CASSPRGTENEQYF.

This clone was seen only a few times. The chain carries TRBV4-2 and TRBJ1-5, with TRBD1 as a possible D gene (6 bases). Germline V gives CDR1 LGHNA, CDR2 YNFKEQ. The V end was cut by 0 bases, the J end by 6 bases, with 12 bases between. This CDR3 comprises 15 residues. The DNA of the CDR3 is TGTGCCAGCAGCCAAGAAGGGGGACCCGGTCAGCCCCAGCATTTT. It codes for CASSQEGGPGQPQHF.

This sequence joins TRBV6-5 and TRBJ2-5; D uncertain. Germline lookup yields CDR1 MNHEY and CDR2 SVGAGI. Between the trimmed V and J ends, which lost 0 bases and 4 bases, there was a span of 9 bases. CDR3 length: 14 amino acids. This CDR3 reads CASSYSSAIETQYF. The CDR3 bases are TGTGCCAGCAGTTACTCGAGTGCGATAGAGACCCAGTACTTC.

The chain employs TRBV19 and TRBJ2-7; D is unclear. Trimming shortened V by 1 base and J by 0 bases, and 10 bases separated the two germline ends. The CDR3 is 15 residues long. The germline CDR1 and CDR2 sequences are LNHDA and SQIVND (reference sequence). CDR3 region: CASSIGRSSSYEQYF. CDR3 nucleotide sequence: TGTGCCAGTAGTATAGGTCGTTCCAGCTCCTACGAGCAGTACTTC.

V usage is TRBV5-1 and J usage is TRBJ1-1; the match to TRBD1 covers 8 bases. CDR1 SGHRS and CDR2 YFSETQ come from the germline V gene. The CDR3 spans 15 residues. V gave up 4 bases and J gave up 3 bases; unmatched junction bases: 8. The CDR3 DNA sequence: TGCGCCAGCAGCCCGGGACAGGCCTCGGACACTGAAGCTTTCTTT. This encodes CASSPGQASDTEAFF.

The V call is TRBV2, the J call TRBJ1-5; D gene ambiguous. Trimming took 8 bases from V and 7 from J, leaving 15 bases between them. CDR3 length: 13 amino acids. Germline CDR1 and CDR2: SNHLY and FYNNEI. The CDR3 DNA sequence: TGTGCCAGCTCCCCCCGGGAGTGGCAGCCCCAGCATTTT. It encodes CASSPREWQPQHF.